This T cell receptor beta chain was recorded in a study of vaccination effects on CD4 cells after COVID-19. To note about this clone: Its antigen is unknown.

This CDR3 is built from 15 residues. The germline gives CDR1 MNHNS, CDR2 SASEGT. The ends lost 3 bases at V and 4 bases at J; junction bases unmatched: 7. Some clones are missing from TCRdb's copy, which holds only in-frame ones; the method was immunoSEQ multiplex PCR. The data hold tens of thousands of clones, with around three quarters observed a single time. Before sequencing, viral peptide pools were used by the ViraFEST assay to expand antigen-specific CD4+ T cells. Isolating CD4+ T cells followed ten to eleven days of culture. Testing of the vaccine recipients showed negative nucleocapsid antibodies and no prior SARS-CoV-2 infection. Cells had half their medium changed to IL-2 medium on days 3 and 7.

V gene TRBV6-1 combines with J gene TRBJ2-7, with 9 positions matching TRBD1. This receptor was obtained from a human donor who received a COVID-19 vaccine. This specimen consisted of CD4+ T cells from PBMCs cultured with HCoV-NL63 spike peptides, obtained before COVID-19 vaccination. In DNA, the CDR3 is TGTGCCAGCAGTGAGGGACAGGGTGGGATATACGAGCAGTACTTC. Protein: CASSEGQGGIYEQYF.